This T cell receptor beta chain was retrieved from a study of cytomegalovirus exposure and HLA in healthy donors. This PCR relied on a set of 60 Vbeta primers and 13 Jbeta primers. Sequencing used immunoSEQ multiplex PCR; TCRdb keeps in-frame clones, though not all of them. This table holds roughly 100,000 clones, about four fifths found once. Sequenced sample: PBMCs. The clonotype originates from a middle-aged man in good health and CMV-seropositive.

The CDR3 spells CASSLGASGSTDTQYF. The CDR3 nucleotides are TGCGCCAGCAGCTTGGGGGCTAGCGGGAGCACAGATACGCAGTATTTT. The chain combines TRBV5-1 with TRBJ2-3; 8 bases fit TRBD2. Germline lookup yields CDR1 SGHRS and CDR2 YFSETQ. V shed 0 bases, J shed 0 bases, and the junction held 3 bases outside the gene matches. The CDR3 runs to 16 residues.